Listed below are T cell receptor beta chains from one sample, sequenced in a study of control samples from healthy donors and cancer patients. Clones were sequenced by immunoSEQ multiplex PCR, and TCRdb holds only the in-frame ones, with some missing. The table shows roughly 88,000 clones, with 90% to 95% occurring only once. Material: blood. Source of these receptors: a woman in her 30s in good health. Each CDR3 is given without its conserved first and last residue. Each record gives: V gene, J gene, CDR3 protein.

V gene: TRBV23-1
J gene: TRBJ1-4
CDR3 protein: ASTQKEVFFKKKARGEKLF

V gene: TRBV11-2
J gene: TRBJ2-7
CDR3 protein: ASSLTGQGAYEQY

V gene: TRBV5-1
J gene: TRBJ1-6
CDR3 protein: ASSMGWTGVQSPLH

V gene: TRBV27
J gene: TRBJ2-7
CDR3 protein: ASSSGYEQY

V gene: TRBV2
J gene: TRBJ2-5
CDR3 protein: ASTGGWGDLETQY

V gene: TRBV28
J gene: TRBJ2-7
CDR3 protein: ASRFSGTGGREQY

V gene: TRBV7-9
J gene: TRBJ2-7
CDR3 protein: ASSLARGRYEQY

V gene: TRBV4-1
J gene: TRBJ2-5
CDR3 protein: ASSQTTSGTGGAETQY

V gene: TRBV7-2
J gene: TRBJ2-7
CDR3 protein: ASRRRVDYEQY

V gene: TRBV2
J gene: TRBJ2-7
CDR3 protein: ASSRDRGRNEQY

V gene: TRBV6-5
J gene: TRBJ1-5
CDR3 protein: ASSRQSSNQPQH

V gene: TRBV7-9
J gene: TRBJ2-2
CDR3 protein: ASSRTSGSRELF

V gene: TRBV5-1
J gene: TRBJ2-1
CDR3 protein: ASSFEGVVNEQF

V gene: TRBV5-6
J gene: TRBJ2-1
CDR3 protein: ASSLFGTGVYNEQF

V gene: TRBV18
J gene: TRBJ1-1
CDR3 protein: ASSPGTEAF

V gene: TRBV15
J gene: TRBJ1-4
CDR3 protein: ATSRETGRGKLF

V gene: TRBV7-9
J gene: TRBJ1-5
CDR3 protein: ASTVDRQPQH

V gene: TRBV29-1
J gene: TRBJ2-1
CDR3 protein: SVRDSEQF

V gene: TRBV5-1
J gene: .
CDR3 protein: ASSLATGLASNEQF

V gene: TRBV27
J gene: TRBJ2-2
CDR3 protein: ASSPWEGRSGELF

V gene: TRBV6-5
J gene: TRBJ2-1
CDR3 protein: ASSYSDPSPHNEQF

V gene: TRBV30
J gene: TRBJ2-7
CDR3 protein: AWKLDSVGEQY

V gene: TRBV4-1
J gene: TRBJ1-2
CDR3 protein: ASSQGWAIQRGYT

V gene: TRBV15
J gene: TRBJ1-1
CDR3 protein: ATSLSRMNTEAF

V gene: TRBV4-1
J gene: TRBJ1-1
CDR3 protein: ASSRLGVTEAF

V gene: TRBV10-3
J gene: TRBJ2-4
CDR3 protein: AISEGAGQNIQY

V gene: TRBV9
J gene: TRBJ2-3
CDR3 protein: ASSVAAGGTDTQY

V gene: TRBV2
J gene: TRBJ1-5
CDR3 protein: ASSQGRSNQPQH

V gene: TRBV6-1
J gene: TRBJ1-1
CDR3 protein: ASSEARVRTGNTEAF

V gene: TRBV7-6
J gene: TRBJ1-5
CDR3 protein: ASSPDRVGDQPQH

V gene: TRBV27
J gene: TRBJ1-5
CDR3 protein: ASSYSGGVGGNQPQH

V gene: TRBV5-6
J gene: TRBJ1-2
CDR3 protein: ASSPQGMDYGYT

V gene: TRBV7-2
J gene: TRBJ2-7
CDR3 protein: ASSFSRAYEQY

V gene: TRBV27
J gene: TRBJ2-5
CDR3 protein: ASRDSAGGLETQY

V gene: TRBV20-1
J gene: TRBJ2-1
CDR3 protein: SARVNNEQF

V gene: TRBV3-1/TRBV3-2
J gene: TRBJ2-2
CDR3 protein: ASSRGGSRTGELF

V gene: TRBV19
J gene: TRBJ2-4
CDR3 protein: ASSGGVLGGNIQY

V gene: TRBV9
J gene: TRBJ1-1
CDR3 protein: ASSPQGDTEAF

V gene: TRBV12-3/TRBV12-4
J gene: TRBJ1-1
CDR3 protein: ASSWSEGTEAF

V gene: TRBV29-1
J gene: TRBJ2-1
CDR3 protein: SARGITYNEQF

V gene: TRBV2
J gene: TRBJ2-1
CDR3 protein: AAPGTSGYNEQF

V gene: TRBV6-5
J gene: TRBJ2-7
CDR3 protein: ASVAGAASSYEQY

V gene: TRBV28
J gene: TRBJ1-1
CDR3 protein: ASSATGSLGTEAF

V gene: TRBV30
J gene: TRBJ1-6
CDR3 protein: ASTGQGRSPLH

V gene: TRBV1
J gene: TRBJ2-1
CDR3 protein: TSSYRGWEQF

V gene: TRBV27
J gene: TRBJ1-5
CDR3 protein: ASSPRQGDQPQH

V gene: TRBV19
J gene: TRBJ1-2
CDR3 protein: ASSKAGQGDSANYGYT

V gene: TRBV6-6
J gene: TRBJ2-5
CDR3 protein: ASTLRGGGETQY

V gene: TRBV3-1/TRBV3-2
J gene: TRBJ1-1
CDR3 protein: ASSHNPTVGGNTEAF

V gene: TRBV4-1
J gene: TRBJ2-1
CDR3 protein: ASSQEGLHVGNEQF

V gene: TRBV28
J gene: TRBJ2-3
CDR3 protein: ASSFRIRGTDTQY

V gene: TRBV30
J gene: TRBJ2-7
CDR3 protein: AWSLMGTSSYEQY

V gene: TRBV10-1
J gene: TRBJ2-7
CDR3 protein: ASSQAGAPSLGQY

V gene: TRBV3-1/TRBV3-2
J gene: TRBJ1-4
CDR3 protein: ASSVDTTNEKLF